The 30 T cell receptor beta chains reported below all come from one sample, sequenced in a study of cytomegalovirus exposure and HLA in healthy donors. The table came from immunoSEQ multiplex PCR; TCRdb's copy has only in-frame clones and leaves some out. The sample has approximately 160,000 clones; 75% to 90% are singletons. Sample: PBMCs. Source of these receptors: a woman aged 18-35 years in good health and CMV-seronegative.

DNA for the CDR3: TGTGCCAGCAGTTCACTTAGCTCTGGAAACACCATATATTTT. It encodes CASSSLSSGNTIYF. The gene calls are TRBV27 and TRBJ1-3, with D unresolved. There are 14 residues in the CDR3. The germline gives CDR1 MNHEY, CDR2 SMNVEV (reference sequence). V lost 4 bases and J lost 0, with 7 bases in between.

The sample holds a few counts of this clone. V is TRBV7-9 and J is TRBJ1-1; D gene unclear. Germline-derived CDR1 and CDR2 are SEHNR and FQNEAQ (reference sequence). The CDR3 spans 13 residues. V lost 2 bases and J lost 1, with 5 bases in between. Written as DNA, the CDR3 is TGTGCCAGCAGCTTATACTGGAACACTGAAGCTTTCTTT. Residues: CASSLYWNTEAFF.

The CDR3 sequence: CASSRLAGGQSETQYF. DNA of the CDR3: TGTGCCAGCAGTCGACTAGCGGGGGGGCAATCGGAGACCCAGTACTTC. The gene calls are TRBV7-6 and TRBJ2-5, with 14 bases aligning to TRBD2. The CDR3 runs to 16 residues. With V trimmed by 6 bases and J by 5 bases, 8 bases remained unmatched. Germline assignment: CDR1 SGHVS and CDR2 FNYEAQ.

The rearrangement links TRBV7-9 to TRBJ2-4; 9 nucleotides line up with TRBD1. V dropped 5 bases and J dropped 1; count of bases not matched to a gene: 3. The CDR3 loop spans 15 amino acids. Germline values: CDR1 SEHNR, CDR2 FQNEAQ (reference sequence). CDR3 coding DNA: TGTGCCAGCAGCCAAACAGGGGGCGCCAAAAACATTCAGTACTTC. It encodes CASSQTGGAKNIQYF.

The chain carries TRBV30 and TRBJ1-1, with D perhaps TRBD1 (5 bases). V was cut by 1 base and J by 7 bases, with 16 bases left in between. The CDR3 extends over 14 amino acids. The germline gives CDR1 GTSNPN, CDR2 SVGIG (reference sequence). For the CDR3, the DNA is TGTGCCTGGAGTGAGGAAAACAGGATAGTTGAAGCTTTCTTT. Translating gives CAWSEENRIVEAFF.

The V call is TRBV6-1, the J call TRBJ1-1; D is unresolved. V lost 3 bases and J lost 0, with 5 bases in between. Germline CDR1 and CDR2: MNHNS and SASEGT. The CDR3 loop spans 13 amino acids. The CDR3 is CASSDSLNTEAFF. The CDR3 region has the DNA TGTGCCAGCAGTGATAGCTTGAACACTGAAGCTTTCTTT.

This clone was counted a single time. As DNA, the CDR3 is TGCGCCAGCAGCTTGCCCCAGGGGAGCGAGCAGTACTTC. Translated, it gives CASSLPQGSEQYF. The genes are TRBV5-1 and TRBJ2-7; possibly TRBD1 for D (6 bases). V lost 1 base and J 6 bases, leaving 11 bases between the germline ends. CDR1 SGHRS and CDR2 YFSETQ come from the germline V gene. The CDR3 spans 13 residues.

The V call is TRBV7-2, the J call TRBJ1-3; possibly TRBD1 for D (6 bases). Germline V gene data show CDR1 as SGHTA and CDR2 as FQGNSA. The V end was cut by 0 bases, the J end by 0 bases, with 15 bases between. The CDR3 covers 18 residues. CDR3 protein: CASSLAVLGADSGNTIYF. For the CDR3, the DNA is TGTGCCAGCAGCTTAGCAGTATTGGGGGCCGACTCTGGAAACACCATATATTTT.

V usage is TRBV7-6 and J usage is TRBJ1-2; 10 bases are shared with TRBD1. V shed 4 bases, J shed 4 bases, and the junction held 6 bases outside the gene matches. The CDR3 is made up of 15 amino acids. CDR1 and CDR2 (germline): SGHVS, FNYEAQ. CDR3 sequence: CASSSLGQGGYGYTF. The CDR3 DNA reads TGTGCCAGCAGCTCCCTAGGACAGGGGGGCTATGGCTACACCTTC.

CDR3 nucleotide sequence: TGTGCCAGCAGTAAAGGGCCGGGGAACACTGAAGCTTTCTTT. It encodes CASSKGPGNTEAFF. V and J are TRBV6-1 and TRBJ1-1; D is ambiguous. Germline V gene data show CDR1 as MNHNS and CDR2 as SASEGT. With 5 bases removed from V and 1 base from J, the gap between germline ends came to 11 bases. The CDR3 contains 14 residues.

The genes are TRBV19 and TRBJ1-4; weak D call: TRBD1 (5 bases). The CDR3 runs to 15 residues. Germline V gene data show CDR1 as LNHDA and CDR2 as SQIVND (reference sequence). Trimming removed 5 bases from V and 4 bases from J, with 14 bases in between. This CDR3 is CASSSSGNVNEKLFF. The CDR3 DNA sequence: TGTGCCAGTAGTTCCTCAGGGAACGTTAATGAAAAACTGTTTTTT.

The gene calls are TRBV7-8 and TRBJ1-5; no clear D gene. Germline-derived CDR1 and CDR2 are SGHVS and FQNEAQ. V dropped 0 bases and J dropped 3 bases, with 12 bases sitting between them. The CDR3 is 16 residues long. CDR3 bases: TGTGCCAGCAGCTTAGCAAGGCAGGTCCCCAATCAGCCCCAGCATTTT. This gives the protein CASSLARQVPNQPQHF. Filled out from reference TRBV7-8 and TRBJ1-5, the complete variable domain reads GAGVSQSPRYKVAKRGQDVALRCDPISGHVSLFWYQQALGQGPEFLTYFQNEAQLDKSGLPSDRFFAERPEGSVSTLKIQRTQQEDSAVYLCASSLARQVPNQPQHFGDGTRLSIL.

The chain is built from TRBV12-2 and TRBJ1-2; the DNA was not used to check the table's D call, TRBD1. TRBV12-2 is assigned pseudogene status. The CDR3 has 16 residues. The DNA of the CDR3 is TGTGCAAGTCGCTTCCTGCGGCAGGGGACTAACTATGGCTACACCTTC. As protein: CASRFLRQGTNYGYTF.

The rearrangement uses TRBV4-1 and TRBJ2-6; D call uncertain. The CDR3 extends over 15 amino acids. Germline V gives CDR1 MGHRA, CDR2 YSYEKL. With 7 bases removed from V and 1 base from J, the gap between germline ends came to 11 bases. CDR3 loop: CASTTVNSGANVLTF. The CDR3, as DNA: TGCGCCAGCACCACGGTGAATTCTGGGGCCAACGTCCTGACTTTC.

This chain connects TRBV7-8 to TRBJ2-5; the match to TRBD1 covers 8 bases. The CDR3 totals 17 residues. V shed 7 bases and J 3 bases; nucleotides not matched to a gene: 16. CDR1 and CDR2 (germline): SGHVS, FQNEAQ. The CDR3 sequence is CASNTLAGRGQEETQYF. CDR3 DNA: TGTGCCAGCAACACTCTCGCGGGCAGGGGGCAGGAAGAGACCCAGTACTTC. The whole variable domain, remainder taken from reference TRBV7-8 and TRBJ2-5, is GAGVSQSPRYKVAKRGQDVALRCDPISGHVSLFWYQQALGQGPEFLTYFQNEAQLDKSGLPSDRFFAERPEGSVSTLKIQRTQQEDSAVYLCASNTLAGRGQEETQYFGPGTRLLVL.

The V call is TRBV9, the J call TRBJ1-5; 10 bases match TRBD1. The germline V gene has CDR1 SGDLS and CDR2 YYNGEE. The trim removed 3 bases at V and 7 bases at J, leaving 4 bases unmatched. This CDR3 comprises 14 residues. The CDR3 is CASSDGTGVQPQHF. DNA for the CDR3: TGTGCCAGCAGCGATGGGACAGGGGTCCAGCCCCAGCATTTT.

The V gene is TRBV30, the J gene TRBJ2-7; the D is unclear. Germline V gene sequence: CDR1 GTSNPN, CDR2 SVGIG (reference sequence). The V gene lost 1 base and the J gene lost 3 bases, with 4 bases spanning the gap. The CDR3 has 11 amino acids. CDR3 in amino acids: CAWSGGYEQYF. As DNA, the CDR3 is TGTGCCTGGAGTGGAGGCTACGAGCAGTACTTC.

V and J are TRBV2 and TRBJ1-6, with 8 bases matching TRBD1. The CDR3 spans 16 residues. V lost 0 bases, J lost 9 bases, and 7 bases stayed unmatched. Germline-derived CDR1 and CDR2 are SNHLY and FYNNEI. The CDR3 is CASSEALQGAGSPLHF. The CDR3 region has the DNA TGTGCCAGCAGTGAAGCGCTTCAGGGGGCGGGTTCACCCCTCCACTTT.

This chain links TRBV19 with TRBJ2-2; tentative D call: TRBD2 (6 bases). V was clipped by 5 bases and J by 4 bases, with 14 bases between them. Germline loops: CDR1 LNHDA, CDR2 SQIVND (reference sequence). The CDR3 is 15 residues long. This chain's CDR3 is CASSWDFRATGELFF. CDR3 DNA: TGTGCCAGTAGTTGGGACTTCCGAGCCACCGGGGAGCTGTTTTTT.

This chain uses TRBV10-2 with TRBJ1-1, with a possible D match to TRBD1 (5 bases). The length of the CDR3 is 16 residues. Germline lookup yields CDR1 WSHSY and CDR2 SAAADI. V was clipped by 6 bases and J by 8 bases, with 25 bases between them. The CDR3 nucleotides are TGCGCCAGCAGATACCGGGGCGGGGATGGAAGGGCAGAAGCTTTCTTT. Translation: CASRYRGGDGRAEAFF.

V gene TRBV4-1 combines with J gene TRBJ2-5; the D gene is possibly TRBD1 (5 bases). The germline gives CDR1 MGHRA, CDR2 YSYEKL. The CDR3 totals 15 residues. V dropped 1 base and J dropped 5 bases, with 14 bases sitting between them. CDR3 loop: CASSQVGQGVETQYF. The CDR3 DNA sequence: TGCGCCAGCAGCCAAGTGGGGCAGGGTGTTGAGACCCAGTACTTC.

V is TRBV29-1 and J is TRBJ2-3, with D perhaps TRBD1 (6 bases). Germline V CDR1 and CDR2: SQVTM, ANQGSEA. The V end was cut by 6 bases, the J end by 0 bases, with 10 bases between. The CDR3 has 13 amino acids. This chain's CDR3 is CSVWTASTDTQYF. The CDR3 coding sequence is TGCAGCGTCTGGACAGCTAGCACAGATACGCAGTATTTT.

This clone was observed a single time. The genes are TRBV19 and TRBJ2-1, with D unclear. CDR3 size: 13 residues. The V and J ends lost 6 bases and 1 base respectively, with 7 bases between them. Germline V gene lookup returns CDR1 LNHDA and CDR2 SQIVND (reference sequence). The CDR3 reads CASSLRSYNEQFF. The CDR3 DNA follows: TGTGCCAGTAGCCTCCGTTCCTACAATGAGCAGTTCTTC.

This chain links TRBV9 with TRBJ1-1; TRBD1 aligns across 7 bases. The trim removed 3 bases at V and 2 bases at J, leaving 10 bases unmatched. CDR3 length: 16 amino acids. CDR1 is SGDLS, CDR2 YYNGEE, per germline. CDR3 residues: CASSGSRQGLNTEAFF. The CDR3 nucleotides are TGTGCCAGCAGCGGCTCAAGACAGGGCCTTAACACTGAAGCTTTCTTT.

The CDR3 region is CASSLGSGTGRTEAFF. The CDR3 DNA follows: TGTGCCAGCAGCTTAGGCTCCGGGACAGGGAGAACTGAAGCTTTCTTT. The J gene is TRBJ1-1, the V gene TRBV7-9, with TRBD1 identical over 9 bases. CDR3 length equals 16 residues. Per germline, CDR1 SEHNR and CDR2 FQNEAQ (reference sequence). Trimming removed 1 base from V and 5 bases from J; junction bases left unmatched: 8.

This chain uses TRBV6-6 with TRBJ1-5; weak D call: TRBD1 (6 bases). The germline gives CDR1 MNHNY, CDR2 SVGAGI (reference sequence). Trimming stripped 8 bases from V and 5 bases from J, with 19 bases between. The CDR3 loop spans 15 amino acids. The CDR3 here is CASEAMGGAYQPQHF. Written as DNA, the CDR3 is TGTGCCAGCGAGGCCATGGGGGGGGCTTATCAGCCCCAGCATTTT.

The V call is TRBV7-9, the J call TRBJ1-6; D is ambiguous. This CDR3 has 16 amino acids. Per germline, CDR1 SEHNR and CDR2 FQNEAQ (reference sequence). V dropped 5 bases and J dropped 4 bases, with 15 bases sitting between them. The CDR3 sequence: CASSPGSGEYNSPLHF. The CDR3 DNA is TGTGCCAGCAGCCCGGGAAGTGGGGAATATAATTCACCCCTCCACTTT. Full variable domain (outside the CDR3, taken from reference TRBV7-9 and TRBJ1-6): DTGVSQNPRHKITKRGQNVTFRCDPISEHNRLYWYRQTLGQGPEFLTYFQNEAQLEKSRLLSDRFSAERPKGSFSTLEIQRTEQGDSAMYLCASSPGSGEYNSPLHFGNGTRLTVT.

This sequence joins TRBV6-5 and TRBJ2-1, with TRBD2 as a possible D gene (6 bases). This CDR3 has 15 amino acids. V lost 8 bases and J 0 bases, leaving 14 bases between the germline ends. Germline V gives CDR1 MNHEY, CDR2 SVGAGI. The CDR3 loop reads CASRIGRGSYNEQFF. CDR3 nucleotides: TGTGCCAGCCGGATCGGGCGGGGCTCCTACAATGAGCAGTTCTTC.

The chain recombines TRBV19 with TRBJ1-5; D remains unclear. Germline V lookup: CDR1 LNHDA, CDR2 SQIVND (reference sequence). This CDR3 spans 14 amino acids. Trimming took 1 base from V and 9 from J, leaving 13 bases between them. As DNA, the CDR3 is TGTGCCAGTAGTATAGTGGAGGGCCCGAGGCCCCAGCATTTT. Encoded protein: CASSIVEGPRPQHF.

This clone came up once. The rearrangement links TRBV7-2 to TRBJ2-7; TRBD2 agrees at 10 bases. The V segment lost 4 bases and the J segment 3 bases; nucleotides outside the gene matches: 12. Germline lookup yields CDR1 SGHTA and CDR2 FQGNSA. The CDR3 covers 17 residues. The CDR3 DNA reads TGTGCCAGCAGCTCCACACTAGCGGGGCGTGGGGGCTACGAGCAGTACTTC. Residues: CASSSTLAGRGGYEQYF.